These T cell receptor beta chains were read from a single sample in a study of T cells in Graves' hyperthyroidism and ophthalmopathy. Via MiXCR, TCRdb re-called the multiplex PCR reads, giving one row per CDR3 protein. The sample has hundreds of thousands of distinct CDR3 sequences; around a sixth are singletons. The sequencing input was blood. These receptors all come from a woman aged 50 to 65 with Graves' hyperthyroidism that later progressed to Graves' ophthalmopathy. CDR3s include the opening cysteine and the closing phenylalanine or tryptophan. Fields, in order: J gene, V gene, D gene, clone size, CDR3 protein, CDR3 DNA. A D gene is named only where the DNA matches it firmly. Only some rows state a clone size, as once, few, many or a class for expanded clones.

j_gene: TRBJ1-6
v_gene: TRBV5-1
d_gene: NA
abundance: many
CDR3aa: CASSLALGGNSPLHF
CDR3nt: TGCGCCAGCAGCTTGGCCCTCGGGGGTAATTCACCCCTCCACTTT

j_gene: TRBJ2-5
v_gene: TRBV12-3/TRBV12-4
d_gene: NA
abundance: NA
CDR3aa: CASSFSGLLGETQYF
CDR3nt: TGTGCCAGCAGTTTTTCCGGGTTACTTGGCGAGACCCAGTACTTC

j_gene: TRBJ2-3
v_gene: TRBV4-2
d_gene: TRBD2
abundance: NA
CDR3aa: CASSQDLTSGGRDTQYF
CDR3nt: TGTGCCAGCAGCCAAGATTTGACTAGCGGGGGCCGAGATACGCAGTATTTT

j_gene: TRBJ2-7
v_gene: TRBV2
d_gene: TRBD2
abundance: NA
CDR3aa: CASSGGGNEQYF
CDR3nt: TGTGCCAGTAGCGGGGGGGGGAATGAGCAGTACTTC

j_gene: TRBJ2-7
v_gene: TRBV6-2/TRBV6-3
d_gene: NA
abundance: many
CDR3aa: CASSIVFDRPSSYEQYF
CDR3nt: TGTGCCAGCAGTATCGTCTTCGACAGGCCGAGCTCCTACGAGCAGTACTTC

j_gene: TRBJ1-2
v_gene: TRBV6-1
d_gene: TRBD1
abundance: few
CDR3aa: CASSPFGQVGSYGYTF
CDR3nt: TGTGCCAGCAGTCCATTTGGACAGGTCGGTTCTTATGGCTACACCTTC

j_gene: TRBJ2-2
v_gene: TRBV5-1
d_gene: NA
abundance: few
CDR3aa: CASSRGWGKNTGELFF
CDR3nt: TGCGCCAGCAGCAGGGGCTGGGGCAAGAACACCGGGGAGCTGTTTTTT

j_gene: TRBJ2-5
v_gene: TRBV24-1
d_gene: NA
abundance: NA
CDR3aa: CATSDPGGSLGVGETQYF
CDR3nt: TGTGCCACCAGTGATCCAGGAGGCTCCCTAGGGGTCGGAGAGACCCAGTACTTC

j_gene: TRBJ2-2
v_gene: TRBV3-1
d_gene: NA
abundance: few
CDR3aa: CASSLKNRVTVTGELFF
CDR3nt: TGTGCCAGCAGCCTGAAAAACAGGGTAACGGTCACCGGGGAGCTGTTTTTT

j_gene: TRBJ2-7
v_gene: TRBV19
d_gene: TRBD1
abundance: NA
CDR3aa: CASSNYGQGSYEQYF
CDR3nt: TGTGCCAGTAGTAACTATGGACAGGGCTCCTACGAGCAGTACTTC

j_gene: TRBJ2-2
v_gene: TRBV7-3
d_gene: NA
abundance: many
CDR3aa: CASSPTEKGGNTGELFF
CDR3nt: TGTGCCAGCAGCCCAACCGAGAAGGGTGGAAACACCGGGGAGCTGTTTTTT

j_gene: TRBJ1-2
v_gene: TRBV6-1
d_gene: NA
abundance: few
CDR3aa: CASSGGGRIYGYTF
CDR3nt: TGTGCCAGCAGTGGGGGGGGACGGATCTATGGCTACACCTTC

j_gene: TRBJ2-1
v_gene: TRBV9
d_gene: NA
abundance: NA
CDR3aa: CASSVAPGGGEWNEQFF
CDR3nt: TGTGCCAGCAGCGTAGCGCCTGGGGGGGGCGAGTGGAATGAGCAGTTCTTC

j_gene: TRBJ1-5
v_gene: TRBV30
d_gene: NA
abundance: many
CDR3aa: CAWSGGISNQPQHF
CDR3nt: TGTGCCTGGAGTGGAGGCATATCTAATCAGCCCCAGCATTTT

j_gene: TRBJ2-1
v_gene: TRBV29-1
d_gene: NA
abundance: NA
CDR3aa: CSVEGATYNEQFF
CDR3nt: TGCAGCGTTGAGGGGGCGACGTACAATGAGCAGTTCTTC

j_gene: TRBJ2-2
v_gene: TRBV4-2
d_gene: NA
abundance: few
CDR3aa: CASSEAFGEITGELFF
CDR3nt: TGTGCCAGCAGCGAAGCCTTCGGGGAAATCACCGGGGAGCTGTTTTTT

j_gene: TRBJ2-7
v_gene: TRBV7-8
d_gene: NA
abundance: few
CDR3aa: CASSFLTRDISYEQYF
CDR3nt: TGTGCCAGCAGCTTCCTCACGCGGGACATCTCCTACGAGCAGTACTTC

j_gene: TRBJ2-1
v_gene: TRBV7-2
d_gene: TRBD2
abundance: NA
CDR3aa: CASSWDGTSGRNEQFF
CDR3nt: TGTGCCAGCAGCTGGGACGGGACTAGCGGGAGGAATGAGCAGTTCTTC

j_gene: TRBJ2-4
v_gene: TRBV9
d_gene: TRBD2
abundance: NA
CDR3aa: CASSVEWGGPRDIQYF
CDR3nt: TGTGCCAGCAGCGTAGAATGGGGGGGACCAAGGGACATTCAGTACTTC

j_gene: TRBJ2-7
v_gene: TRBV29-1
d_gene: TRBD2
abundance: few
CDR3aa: CSVQLAGFYEQYF
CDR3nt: TGCAGCGTCCAACTAGCGGGGTTCTACGAGCAGTACTTC

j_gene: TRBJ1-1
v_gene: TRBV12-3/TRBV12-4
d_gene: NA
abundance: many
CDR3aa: CASSFFRDTEAFF
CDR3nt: TGTGCCAGCAGTTTTTTCAGGGACACTGAAGCTTTCTTT

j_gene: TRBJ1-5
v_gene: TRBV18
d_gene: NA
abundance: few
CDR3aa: CASSPPYTDLQHF
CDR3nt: TGTGCCAGCTCACCACCTTACACGGACCTCCAGCATTTT

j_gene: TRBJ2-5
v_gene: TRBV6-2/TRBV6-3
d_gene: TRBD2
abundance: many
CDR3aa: CASSYRRTSGDQETQYF
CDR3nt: TGTGCCAGCAGTTACCGTAGGACTAGCGGGGACCAAGAGACCCAGTACTTC

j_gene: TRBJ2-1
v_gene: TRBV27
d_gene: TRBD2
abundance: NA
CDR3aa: CASSSYTSGTQETQFF
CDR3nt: TGTGCCAGCAGTTCGTATACTAGCGGGACCCAAGAGACCCAGTTCTTC

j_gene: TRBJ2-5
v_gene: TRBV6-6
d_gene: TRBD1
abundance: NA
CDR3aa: CASSYSYFPGQQETQYF
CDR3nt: TGTGCCAGCAGTTACTCATATTTCCCGGGACAGCAAGAGACCCAGTACTTC

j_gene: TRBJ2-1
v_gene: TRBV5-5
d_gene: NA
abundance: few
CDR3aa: CASTTNAGDEQFF
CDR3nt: TGTGCCAGTACAACCAACGCTGGGGATGAGCAGTTCTTC

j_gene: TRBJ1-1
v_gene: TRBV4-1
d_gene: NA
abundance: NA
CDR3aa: CASSQMPRRRDNTEAFF
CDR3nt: TGCGCCAGCAGCCAAATGCCAAGGCGGAGGGACAACACTGAAGCTTTCTTT

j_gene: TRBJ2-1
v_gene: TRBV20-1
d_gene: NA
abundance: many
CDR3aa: CSAKRTGSYNEQFF
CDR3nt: TGCAGTGCCAAAAGGACTGGCTCCTACAATGAGCAGTTCTTC

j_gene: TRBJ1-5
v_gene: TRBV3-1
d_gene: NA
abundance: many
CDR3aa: CASSQTTENQPQHF
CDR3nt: TGTGCCAGCAGCCAAACGACAGAAAATCAGCCCCAGCATTTT

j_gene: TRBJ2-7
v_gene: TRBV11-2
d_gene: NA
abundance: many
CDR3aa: CASSLVLGFYEQYF
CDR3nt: TGTGCCAGCAGCTTAGTGTTGGGCTTCTACGAGCAGTACTTC

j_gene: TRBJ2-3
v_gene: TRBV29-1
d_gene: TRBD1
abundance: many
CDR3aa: CSVDPTGADTQYF
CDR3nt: TGCAGCGTTGATCCCACAGGGGCAGATACGCAGTATTTT

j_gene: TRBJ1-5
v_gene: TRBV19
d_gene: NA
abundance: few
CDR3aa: CASSMGVTHQPQHF
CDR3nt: TGTGCCAGTAGTATGGGAGTCACTCATCAGCCCCAGCATTTT

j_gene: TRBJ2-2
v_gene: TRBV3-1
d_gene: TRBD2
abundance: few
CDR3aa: CASSLLGSGGAAGELFF
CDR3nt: TGTGCCAGCAGCCTACTTGGTAGCGGGGGGGCCGCCGGGGAGCTGTTTTTT

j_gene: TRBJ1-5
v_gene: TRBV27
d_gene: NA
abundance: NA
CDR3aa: CASSGQPYSNQPQHF
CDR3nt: TGTGCCAGCAGTGGACAGCCGTATAGCAATCAGCCCCAGCATTTT

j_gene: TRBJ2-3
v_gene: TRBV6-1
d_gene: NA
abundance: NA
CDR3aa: CASRSRLELGTDTQYF
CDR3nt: TGTGCCAGCAGATCGCGACTAGAATTGGGCACAGATACGCAGTATTTT

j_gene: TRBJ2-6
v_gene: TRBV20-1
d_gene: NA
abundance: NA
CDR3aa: CSASVGGAAANVLTF
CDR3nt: TGCAGTGCTAGTGTGGGGGGGGCGGCAGCCAACGTCCTGACTTTC

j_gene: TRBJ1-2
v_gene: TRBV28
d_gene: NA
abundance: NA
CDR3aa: CTSSLGRVPYGYTF
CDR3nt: TGTACCAGCAGTTTGGGCAGAGTTCCCTATGGCTACACCTTC